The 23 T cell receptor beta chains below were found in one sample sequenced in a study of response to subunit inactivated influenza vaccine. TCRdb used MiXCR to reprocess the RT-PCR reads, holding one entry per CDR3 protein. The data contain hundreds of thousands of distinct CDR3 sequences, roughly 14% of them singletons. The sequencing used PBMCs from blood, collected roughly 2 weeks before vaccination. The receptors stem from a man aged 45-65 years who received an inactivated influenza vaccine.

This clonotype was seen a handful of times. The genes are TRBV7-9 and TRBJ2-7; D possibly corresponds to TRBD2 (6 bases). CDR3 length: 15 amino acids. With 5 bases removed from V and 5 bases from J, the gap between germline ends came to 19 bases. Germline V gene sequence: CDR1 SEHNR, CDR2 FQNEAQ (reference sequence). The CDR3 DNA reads TGTGCCAGCAGCATCCTTCGGGGGAGTCACAACGAGCAGTACTTC. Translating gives CASSILRGSHNEQYF. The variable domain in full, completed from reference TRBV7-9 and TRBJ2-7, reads DTGVSQNPRHKITKRGQNVTFRCDPISEHNRLYWYRQTLGQGPEFLTYFQNEAQLEKSRLLSDRFSAERPKGSFSTLEIQRTEQGDSAMYLCASSILRGSHNEQYFGPGTRLTVT.

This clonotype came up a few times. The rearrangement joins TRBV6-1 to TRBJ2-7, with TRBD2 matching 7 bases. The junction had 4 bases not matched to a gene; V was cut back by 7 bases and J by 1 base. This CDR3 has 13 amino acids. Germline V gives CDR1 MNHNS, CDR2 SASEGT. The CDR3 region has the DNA TGTGCCAGCACAAGCGGGGATTCCTACGAGCAGTACTTC. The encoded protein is CASTSGDSYEQYF.

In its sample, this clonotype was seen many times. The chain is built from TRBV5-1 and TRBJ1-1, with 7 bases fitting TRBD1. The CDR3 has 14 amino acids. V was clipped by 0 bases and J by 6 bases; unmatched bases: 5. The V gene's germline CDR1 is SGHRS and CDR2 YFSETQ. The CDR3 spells CASSLAGQDPEAFF. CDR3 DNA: TGCGCCAGCAGCTTGGCCGGACAGGATCCTGAAGCTTTCTTT. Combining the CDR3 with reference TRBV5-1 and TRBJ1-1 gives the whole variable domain KAGVTQTPRYLIKTRGQQVTLSCSPISGHRSVSWYQQTPGQGLQFLFEYFSETQRNKGNFPGRFSGRQFSNSRSEMNVSTLELGDSALYLCASSLAGQDPEAFFGQGTRLTVV.

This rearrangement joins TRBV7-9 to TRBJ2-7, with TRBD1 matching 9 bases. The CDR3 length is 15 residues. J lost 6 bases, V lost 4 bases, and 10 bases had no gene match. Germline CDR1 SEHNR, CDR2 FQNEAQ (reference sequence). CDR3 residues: CASSSTGTGYSEQYF. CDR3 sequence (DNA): TGTGCCAGCAGCTCCACCGGGACAGGGTATTCCGAGCAGTACTTC.

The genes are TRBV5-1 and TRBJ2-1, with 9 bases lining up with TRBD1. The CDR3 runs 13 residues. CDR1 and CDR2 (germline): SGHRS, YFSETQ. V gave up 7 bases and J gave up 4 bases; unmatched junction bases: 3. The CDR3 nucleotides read TGCGCCAGCGGGGACAGGGTTTACAATGAGCAGTTCTTC. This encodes CASGDRVYNEQFF.

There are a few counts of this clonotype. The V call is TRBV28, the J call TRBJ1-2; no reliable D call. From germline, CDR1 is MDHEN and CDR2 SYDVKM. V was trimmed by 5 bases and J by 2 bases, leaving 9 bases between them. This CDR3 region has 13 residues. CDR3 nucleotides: TGTGCCAGCAGTATGCGGGGAAACTATGGCTACACCTTC. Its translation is CASSMRGNYGYTF.

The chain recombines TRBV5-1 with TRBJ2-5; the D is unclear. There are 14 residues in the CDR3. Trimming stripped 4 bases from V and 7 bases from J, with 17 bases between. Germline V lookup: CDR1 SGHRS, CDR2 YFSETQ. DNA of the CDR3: TGCGCCAGCAGCGTGGAAACTCGGCCCGCGACCCAGTACTTC. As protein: CASSVETRPATQYF.

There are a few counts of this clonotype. CDR3 amino acids: CASSAYGGPEAFF. The CDR3 bases are TGTGCCAGCAGCGCCTATGGGGGCCCTGAAGCTTTCTTT. The gene calls are TRBV5-6 and TRBJ1-1; perhaps TRBD1 as D (6 bases). Germline values: CDR1 SGHDT, CDR2 YYEEEE. V was pared by 4 bases and J by 6 bases, with 13 bases between. CDR3 length: 13 residues.

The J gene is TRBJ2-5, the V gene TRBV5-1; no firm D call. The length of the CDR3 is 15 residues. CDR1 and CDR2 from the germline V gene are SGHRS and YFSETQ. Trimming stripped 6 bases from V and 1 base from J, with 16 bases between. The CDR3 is CASKSRRALQETQYF. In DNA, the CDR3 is TGCGCCAGCAAGTCACGACGCGCCCTCCAAGAGACCCAGTACTTC.

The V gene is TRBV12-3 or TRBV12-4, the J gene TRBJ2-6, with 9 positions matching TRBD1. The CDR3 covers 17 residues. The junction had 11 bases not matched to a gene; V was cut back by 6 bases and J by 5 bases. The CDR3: CASSSGTGSPWANVLTF. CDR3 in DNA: TGTGCCAGCAGCTCCGGGACAGGGTCGCCCTGGGCCAACGTCCTGACTTTC.

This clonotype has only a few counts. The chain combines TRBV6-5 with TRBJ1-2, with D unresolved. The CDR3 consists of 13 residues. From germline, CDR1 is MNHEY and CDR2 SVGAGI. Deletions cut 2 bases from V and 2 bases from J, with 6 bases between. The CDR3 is CASSYRENYGYTF. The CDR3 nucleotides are TGTGCCAGCAGTTACAGGGAAAACTATGGCTACACCTTC.

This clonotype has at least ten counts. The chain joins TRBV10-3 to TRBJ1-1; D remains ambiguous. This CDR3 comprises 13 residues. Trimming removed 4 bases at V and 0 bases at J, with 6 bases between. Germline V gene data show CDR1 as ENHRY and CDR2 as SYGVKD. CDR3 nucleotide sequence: TGTGCCATCAGTGGGTACTTGAACACTGAAGCTTTCTTT. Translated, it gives CAISGYLNTEAFF.

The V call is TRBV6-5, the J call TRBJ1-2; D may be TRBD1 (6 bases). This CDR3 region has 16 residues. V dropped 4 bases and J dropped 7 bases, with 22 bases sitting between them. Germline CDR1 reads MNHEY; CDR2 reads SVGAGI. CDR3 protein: CASSSGTFDTAGGYTF. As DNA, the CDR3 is TGTGCCAGCAGTTCCGGGACATTTGACACGGCGGGTGGCTACACCTTC.

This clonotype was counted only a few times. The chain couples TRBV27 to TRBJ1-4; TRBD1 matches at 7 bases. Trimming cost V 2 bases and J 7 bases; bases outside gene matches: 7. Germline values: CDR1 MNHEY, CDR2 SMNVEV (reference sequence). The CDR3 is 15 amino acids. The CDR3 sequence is CASSLARGIGEKLFF. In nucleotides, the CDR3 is TGTGCCAGCAGTTTAGCCAGGGGGATAGGTGAAAAACTGTTTTTT.

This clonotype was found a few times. The CDR3, as DNA: TGTGCCAGCAGCATACAGGACTTTAAAGAGACCCAGTACTTC. Its translation: CASSIQDFKETQYF. V usage is TRBV7-9 and J usage is TRBJ2-5; D tentatively reads TRBD1 or TRBD2 (5 bases each). CDR3 length: 14 amino acids. Trimming took off 5 bases at V and 3 bases at J, with 13 bases between the two ends. CDR1 SEHNR and CDR2 FQNEAQ come from the germline V gene (reference sequence).

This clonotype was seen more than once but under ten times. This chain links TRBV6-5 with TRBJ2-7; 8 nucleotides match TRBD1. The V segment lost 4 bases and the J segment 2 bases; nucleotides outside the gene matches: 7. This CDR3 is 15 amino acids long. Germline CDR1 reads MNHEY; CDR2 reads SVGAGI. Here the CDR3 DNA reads TGTGCCAGCAGTTCGGGACAGGATCAAACCTACGAGCAGTACTTC. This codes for CASSSGQDQTYEQYF.

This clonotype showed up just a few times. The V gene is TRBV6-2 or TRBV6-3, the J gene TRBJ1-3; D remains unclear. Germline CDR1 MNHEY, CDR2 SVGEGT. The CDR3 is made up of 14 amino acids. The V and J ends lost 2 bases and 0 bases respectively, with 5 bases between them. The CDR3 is CASSYDLSGNTIYF. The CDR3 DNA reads TGTGCCAGCAGTTACGACCTCTCTGGAAACACCATATATTTT.

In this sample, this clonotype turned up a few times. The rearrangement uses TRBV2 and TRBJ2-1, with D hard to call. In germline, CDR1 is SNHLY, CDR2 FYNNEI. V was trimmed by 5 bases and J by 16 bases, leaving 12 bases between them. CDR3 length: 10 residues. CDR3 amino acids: CASSSRVIFF. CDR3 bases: TGTGCCAGCAGTTCGCGCGTAATTTTCTTC.

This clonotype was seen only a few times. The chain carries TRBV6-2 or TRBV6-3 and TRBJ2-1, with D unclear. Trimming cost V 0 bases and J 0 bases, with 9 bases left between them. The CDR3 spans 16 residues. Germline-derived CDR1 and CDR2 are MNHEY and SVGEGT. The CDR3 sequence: CASSYSSTSSYNEQFF. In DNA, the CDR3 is TGTGCCAGCAGTTACTCTTCCACGAGCTCCTACAATGAGCAGTTCTTC.

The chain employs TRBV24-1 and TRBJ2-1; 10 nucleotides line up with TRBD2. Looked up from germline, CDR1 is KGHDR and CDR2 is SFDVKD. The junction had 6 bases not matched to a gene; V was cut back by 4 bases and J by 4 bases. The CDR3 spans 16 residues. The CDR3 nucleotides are TGTGCCACCAGTGACTCCGGACTAGCGGTTTACAATGAGCAGTTCTTC. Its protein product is CATSDSGLAVYNEQFF.

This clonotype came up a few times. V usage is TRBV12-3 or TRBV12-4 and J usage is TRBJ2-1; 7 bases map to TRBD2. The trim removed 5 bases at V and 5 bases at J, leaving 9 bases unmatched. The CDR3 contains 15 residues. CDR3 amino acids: CASSHLAVHNNEQFF. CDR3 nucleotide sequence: TGTGCCAGCAGTCACCTAGCGGTCCATAACAATGAGCAGTTCTTC.

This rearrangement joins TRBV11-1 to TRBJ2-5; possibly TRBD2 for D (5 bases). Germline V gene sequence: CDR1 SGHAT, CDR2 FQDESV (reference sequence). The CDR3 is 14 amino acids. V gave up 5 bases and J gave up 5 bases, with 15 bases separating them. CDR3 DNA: TGTGCCAGCAGCCATCCCGCCCGAGGGGAGACCCAGTACTTC. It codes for CASSHPARGETQYF.

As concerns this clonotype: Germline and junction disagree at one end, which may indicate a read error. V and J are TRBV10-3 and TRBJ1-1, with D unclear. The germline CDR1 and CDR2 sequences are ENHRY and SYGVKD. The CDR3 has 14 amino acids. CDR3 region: CAISAGRLNTEALF. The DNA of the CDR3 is TGTGCCATCAGTGCTGGGAGATTAAACACTGAAGCTCTCTTT.